The clone carrying this TCR beta chain turned up a few times. This record belongs to a study of blood T cell repertoires in COVID-19. Study summary: COVID-19 samples collected from the United States, Italy and Spain covered acute and convalescent phases. The analysed material was cDNA or gDNA that came from T cells, B-cell-depleted T cells, or PBMCs.

In the original workflow: Amplified reference gene primers provided the basis for estimating nucleated cell counts. TCRdb keeps only in-frame clones here, not all; method: immunoSEQ multiplex PCR. Clonal size and the V and J genes are those of that table, whereas D and trimming came from the DNA. The table includes tens of thousands of clones, about nine tenths detected once. With 3 bases clipped from V and 1 base from J, the junction kept 6 bases outside the gene matches. Germline-derived CDR1 and CDR2 are SGHRS and YFSETQ. The CDR3 has 15 amino acids. The chain is built from TRBV5-1 and TRBJ2-5; 7 positions agree with TRBD1. Input material: peripheral blood. The receptor's source is a human donor in a cohort sampled during active COVID-19. The CDR3 is CASSSQGSLQETQYF. The CDR3 DNA sequence: TGCGCCAGCAGCTCACAGGGGTCGCTCCAAGAGACCCAGTACTTC.